This record covers a single TCR beta chain. Its antigen is as yet unknown. These data come from a study of OX40 agonist ivuxolimab in advanced cancers. Study overall: Every 2 weeks, ivuxolimab was infused into the patients intravenously at between 0.01 and 10 mg/kg.

General study results and limits: On average, CD8+ T cells had more expanded clones than CD4+.

Produced via immunoSEQ multiplex PCR; TCRdb's table is partial and in-frame only. The data contain about 47,000 clones, about 90% of them singletons. This TCR came from an adult with an advanced solid tumor such as melanoma, head and neck, liver or kidney cancer. Sequenced material: CD4+ or CD8+ T cells sorted from blood, taken in a trial of the OX40 agonist ivuxolimab.

CDR3 loop: CASAKGLADYEQYF. The CDR3 nucleotides are TGTGCCAGCGCTAAGGGACTAGCGGACTACGAGCAGTACTTC. This chain joins TRBV9 and TRBJ2-7; TRBD2 agrees at 11 bases. There are 14 residues in the CDR3. CDR1 is SGDLS, CDR2 YYNGEE, per germline. V was clipped by 7 bases and J by 3 bases; unmatched bases: 6.